The 3 T cell receptor beta chains below all came from one sample that was sequenced in a study of Graves' ophthalmopathy and Graves' hyperthyroidism. Amplifying from RNA transcripts, the study obtained TCR beta CDR3 regions. An initial RT-PCR round employing HTBI primers preceded a second-round multiplex PCR. In TCRdb, the multiplex PCR reads were re-called with MiXCR into one record per CDR3 protein. The data contain 400,000 to 450,000 distinct CDR3 sequences, roughly 21% of them singletons. What was sequenced was peripheral blood. The receptors here all came from a woman between 18 and 29 years old with stable Graves' hyperthyroidism.

This clonotype has ten or more counts. The chain joins TRBV10-3 to TRBJ1-1; TRBD1 might be the D (5 bases). Trimming removed 4 bases at V and 0 bases at J, with 9 bases between. From germline, CDR1 is ENHRY and CDR2 SYGVKD. The CDR3 is made up of 14 amino acids. DNA for the CDR3: TGTGCCATCAGTGCATTAGGGGTGAACACTGAAGCTTTCTTT. It codes for CAISALGVNTEAFF.

This clonotype has a count of ten or more. This sequence joins TRBV2 and TRBJ2-5; maybe TRBD1 (6 bases). Germline V lookup: CDR1 SNHLY, CDR2 FYNNEI. This CDR3 has 14 residues. Trimming cost V 7 bases and J 5 bases, with 17 bases left between them. The CDR3 sequence is CASTVQGVGETQYF. CDR3 DNA sequence: TGTGCCAGCACCGTACAGGGAGTTGGGGAGACCCAGTACTTC. Looking up the rest from reference TRBV2 and TRBJ2-5 gives the full variable domain: EPEVTQTPSHQVTQMGQEVILRCVPISNHLYFYWYRQILGQKVEFLVSFYNNEISEKSEIFDDQFSVERPDGSNFTLKIRSTKLEDSAMYFCASTVQGVGETQYFGPGTRLLVL.

The chain links TRBV12-3 or TRBV12-4 to TRBJ1-2; possible D gene TRBD1, 5 bases. V shed 0 bases and J shed 8 bases, with 10 bases lying between them. This CDR3 has 13 residues. The CDR3 region has the DNA TGTGCCAGCAGTTTAGCTGCAGGGAGCGGCTACACCTTC. Its translation: CASSLAAGSGYTF.